What follows are 17 T cell receptor beta chains derived from one specimen sequenced in a study of cytomegalovirus exposure and HLA in healthy donors (dated by TCRdb to about 2017). The receptor library was made with the immunoSEQ multiplex PCR assay. For the multiplex PCR, a mixture combining 60 forward primers for TCR Vbeta segments and 13 reverse primers for TCR Jbeta segments was used. TCRdb took this table from immuneACCESS and kept in-frame rearrangements with V and J called. Such tables lack part of the clones; where checked against another copy, unresolved V genes explain under half of the gap, and the rest is unexplained. The sample records 100,000 to 150,000 clones, 60% to 80% of which are singletons. The ten largest clones capture under 3.5% of the sample. The sequencing sample was made of PBMCs. Source of these receptors: a woman aged 45 to 65 in good health and CMV-seronegative.

The chain uses TRBV19 and TRBJ2-3, with 7 bases matching TRBD2. This CDR3 comprises 15 residues. Trimming took 3 bases from V and 3 from J; bases not matched to a gene: 6. Germline V gene lookup returns CDR1 LNHDA and CDR2 SQIVND (reference sequence). The CDR3 protein is CASSISAAGTDTQYF. The CDR3 coding sequence is TGTGCCAGTAGTATTTCGGCAGCGGGGACAGATACGCAGTATTTT.

This clone was counted once. This chain uses TRBV5-1 with TRBJ2-3; D perhaps matches TRBD1 (6 bases). Germline V gene lookup returns CDR1 SGHRS and CDR2 YFSETQ. V lost 10 bases, J lost 2 bases, and 17 bases lay in between. The length of the CDR3 is 14 residues. This CDR3 is CASQGGPNTDTQYF. The CDR3 DNA follows: TGCGCCTCACAGGGTGGGCCGAACACAGATACGCAGTATTTT.

The rearrangement uses TRBV7-8 and TRBJ1-4, with TRBD1 matching over 7 bases. The CDR3 runs 15 residues. J was trimmed by 3 bases and V by 3 bases; bases with no gene match: 4. Germline values: CDR1 SGHVS, CDR2 FQNEAQ. CDR3 DNA: TGTGCCAGCAGCTTGTCAGGGGGAGCTAATGAAAAACTGTTTTTT. Translated: CASSLSGGANEKLFF.

Only one count was recorded for this clone. The chain uses TRBV20-1 and TRBJ1-1; D uncertain. This CDR3 contains 11 residues. The V gene lost 6 bases and the J gene lost 1 base, with 6 bases spanning the gap. Looked up from germline, CDR1 is DFQATT and CDR2 is SNEGSKA (reference sequence). The CDR3 nucleotides are TGCAGTGCCCCGGGGAACACTGAAGCTTTCTTT. Protein sequence: CSAPGNTEAFF.

Here the CDR3 DNA reads TGCGCCAGCAGCCGCGGACTAGCGGGAGGATCGAACACCGGGGAGCTGTTTTTT. Protein sequence: CASSRGLAGGSNTGELFF. The J gene is TRBJ2-2, the V gene TRBV4-1, with 14 nucleotides matching TRBD2. CDR3 size: 18 residues. The trim removed 4 bases at V and 0 bases at J, leaving 4 bases unmatched. Germline V gives CDR1 MGHRA, CDR2 YSYEKL.

The chain has TRBV7-9 and TRBJ2-3; D is perhaps TRBD1 (6 bases). Germline values: CDR1 SEHNR, CDR2 FQNEAQ (reference sequence). CDR3 length equals 15 residues. The ends were cut back, 2 bases at V and 2 bases at J, with 11 bases in the middle. The CDR3 coding sequence is TGTGCCAGCAGCTTACACAGGGAAGTCACAGATACGCAGTATTTT. This encodes CASSLHREVTDTQYF.

This clone was counted between two and nine times. The chain joins TRBV7-2 to TRBJ1-5; 9 positions agree with TRBD1. V gave up 5 bases and J gave up 3 bases; unmatched junction bases: 5. Germline CDR1 reads SGHTA; CDR2 reads FQGNSA. CDR3 length: 15 amino acids. As DNA, the CDR3 is TGTGCCAGCAGCGCAAGGACAGGGGACAATCAGCCCCAGCATTTT. Its translation is CASSARTGDNQPQHF.

This chain connects TRBV7-3 to TRBJ2-1, with TRBD2 as a possible D gene (6 bases). V was clipped by 3 bases and J by 6 bases, with 15 bases between them. This CDR3 contains 15 residues. The germline V gene has CDR1 SGHTA and CDR2 FQGTGA. CDR3 coding DNA: TGTGCCAGCAGCTTGAGCCGCGGGACGGCCAATGAGCAGTTCTTC. Amino acids: CASSLSRGTANEQFF.

The sample holds one count of this clone. The gene calls are TRBV30 and TRBJ2-5; D ambiguous. Germline CDR1 is GTSNPN and CDR2 is SVGIG (reference sequence). V gave up 0 bases and J gave up 5 bases, with 7 bases separating them. The CDR3 length is 12 residues. CDR3 region: CAWSVARETQYF. CDR3 nucleotides: TGTGCCTGGAGTGTCGCGAGGGAGACCCAGTACTTC.

The CDR3 loop reads CASSVNKQFF. CDR3 DNA sequence: TGTGCCAGCAGTGTAAATAAGCAGTTCTTC. The gene calls are TRBV2 and TRBJ2-1; D gene uncertain. Deletions cut 4 bases from V and 11 bases from J, with 6 bases between. The CDR3 contains 10 residues. Germline values: CDR1 SNHLY, CDR2 FYNNEI.

This clone was observed a few times. The chain recombines TRBV6-1 with TRBJ2-7; 8 bases align to TRBD1. The junction had 10 bases not matched to a gene; V was cut back by 4 bases and J by 2 bases. This CDR3 has 16 residues. Germline CDR1 and CDR2: MNHNS and SASEGT. The CDR3 loop reads CASSGNPGQATYEQYF. DNA of the CDR3: TGTGCCAGCAGTGGAAATCCGGGACAGGCCACCTACGAGCAGTACTTC.

This clone was recorded only once. The V gene is TRBV29-1, the J gene TRBJ1-2; 8 bases are a match to TRBD1. CDR3 size: 14 residues. Losses at the gene ends were 7 bases for V and 3 bases for J; bases not matched to a gene: 10. Per the germline V gene, CDR1 is SQVTM and CDR2 is ANQGSEA. As DNA, the CDR3 is TGCAGCGCTAGCCCAATACAGGGGGACTATGGCTACACCTTC. This encodes CSASPIQGDYGYTF. Using reference TRBV29-1 and TRBJ1-2 for the parts outside the CDR3, the full variable domain is SAVISQKPSRDICQRGTSLTIQCQVDSQVTMMFWYRQQPGQSLTLIATANQGSEATYESGFVIDKFPISRPNLTFSTLTVSNMSPEDSSIYLCSASPIQGDYGYTFGSGTRLTVV.

This chain joins TRBV15 and TRBJ2-7; the match to TRBD1 covers 7 bases. In germline, CDR1 is LNHNV, CDR2 YYDKDF (reference sequence). This CDR3 region has 13 residues. With 3 bases clipped from V and 3 bases from J, the junction kept 2 bases outside the gene matches. CDR3 bases: TGTGCCACCAGCAGGGGACAGATCTACGAGCAGTACTTC. It is translated as CATSRGQIYEQYF. The full variable domain, rest sourced from reference TRBV15 and TRBJ2-7, is DAMVIQNPRYQVTQFGKPVTLSCSQTLNHNVMYWYQQKSSQAPKLLFHYYDKDFNNEADTPDNFQSRRPNTSFCFLDIRSPGLGDTAMYLCATSRGQIYEQYFGPGTRLTVT.

The chain joins TRBV28 to TRBJ2-2, with D possibly TRBD2 on 5 matching bases. Germline CDR1 is MDHEN and CDR2 is SYDVKM. Deletions cut 7 bases from V and 6 bases from J, with 15 bases between. The CDR3 loop spans 14 amino acids. The CDR3 sequence is CASTTLFGAGELFF. For the CDR3, the DNA is TGTGCCAGCACCACCCTCTTCGGGGCCGGGGAGCTGTTTTTT.

This clone was found a few times. The V call is TRBV27, the J call TRBJ1-4; maybe TRBD1 (5 bases). Trimming took 8 bases from V and 5 from J, leaving 15 bases between them. Germline V CDR1 and CDR2: MNHEY, SMNVEV (reference sequence). The CDR3 loop spans 14 amino acids. The CDR3: CASSTVWGNEKLFF. CDR3 nucleotide sequence: TGTGCCAGCTCCACCGTTTGGGGCAATGAAAAACTGTTTTTT.

This clone has only one observation. The chain joins TRBV10-3 to TRBJ2-1; possibly TRBD2 for D (6 bases). This CDR3 is 16 amino acids long. V was pared by 0 bases and J by 0 bases, with 9 bases between. Germline V CDR1 and CDR2: ENHRY, SYGVKD. CDR3 in amino acids: CAISESTRTSYNEQFF. CDR3 sequence (DNA): TGTGCCATCAGTGAGTCGACTAGAACCTCCTACAATGAGCAGTTCTTC.

The chain joins TRBV2 to TRBJ2-5, with 14 bases matching TRBD2. V dropped 4 bases and J dropped 4; count of bases not matched to a gene: 2. CDR1 and CDR2 from the germline V gene are SNHLY and FYNNEI. The CDR3 sequence is 15 residues long. The CDR3 loop reads CASSAGLAGGETQYF. The CDR3 coding sequence is TGTGCCAGCAGTGCCGGACTAGCGGGAGGAGAGACCCAGTACTTC.